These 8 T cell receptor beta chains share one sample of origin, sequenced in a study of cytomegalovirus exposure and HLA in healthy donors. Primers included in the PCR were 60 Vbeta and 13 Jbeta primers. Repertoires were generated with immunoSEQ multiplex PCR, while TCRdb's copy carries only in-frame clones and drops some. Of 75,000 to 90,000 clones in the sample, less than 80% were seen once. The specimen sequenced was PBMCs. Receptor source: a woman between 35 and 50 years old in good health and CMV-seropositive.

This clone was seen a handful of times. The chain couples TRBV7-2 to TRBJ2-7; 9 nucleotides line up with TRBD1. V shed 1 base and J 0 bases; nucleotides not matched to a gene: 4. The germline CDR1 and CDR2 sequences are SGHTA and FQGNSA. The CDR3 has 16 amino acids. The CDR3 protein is CASSLVGTGSSYEQYF. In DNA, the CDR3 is TGTGCCAGCAGCTTAGTTGGGACAGGGAGCTCCTACGAGCAGTACTTC.

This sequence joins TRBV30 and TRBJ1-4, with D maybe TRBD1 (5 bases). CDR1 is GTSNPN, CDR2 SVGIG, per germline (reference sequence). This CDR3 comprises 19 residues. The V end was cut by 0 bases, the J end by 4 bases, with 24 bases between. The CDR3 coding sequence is TGTGCCTGGAGTGTAGGGAAGGGGTTTGCCCCGAGAAATAATGAAAAACTGTTTTTT. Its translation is CAWSVGKGFAPRNNEKLFF.

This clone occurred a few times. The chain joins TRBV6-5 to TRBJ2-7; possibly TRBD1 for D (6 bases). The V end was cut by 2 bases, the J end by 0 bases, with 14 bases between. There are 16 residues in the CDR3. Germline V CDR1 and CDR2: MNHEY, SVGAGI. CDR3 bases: TGTGCCAGCAGTTACCGCCGACAGGTCGGCTCCTACGAGCAGTACTTC. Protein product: CASSYRRQVGSYEQYF.

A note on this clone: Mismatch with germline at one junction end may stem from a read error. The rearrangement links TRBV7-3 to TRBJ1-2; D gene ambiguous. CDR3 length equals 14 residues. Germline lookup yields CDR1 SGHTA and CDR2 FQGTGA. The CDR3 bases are TGTGCCAGCAGCTCAGGCCCCAGACATCCCCTATCCGCCTTC. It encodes CASSSGPRHPLSAF.

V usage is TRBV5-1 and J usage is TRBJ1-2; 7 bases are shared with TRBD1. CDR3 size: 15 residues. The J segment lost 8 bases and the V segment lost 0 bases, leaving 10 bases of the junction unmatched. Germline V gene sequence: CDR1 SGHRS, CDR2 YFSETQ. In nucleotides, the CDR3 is TGCGCCAGCAGCTTGGGGGGACAGCGAGAGGGGGGCTACACCTTC. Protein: CASSLGGQREGGYTF.

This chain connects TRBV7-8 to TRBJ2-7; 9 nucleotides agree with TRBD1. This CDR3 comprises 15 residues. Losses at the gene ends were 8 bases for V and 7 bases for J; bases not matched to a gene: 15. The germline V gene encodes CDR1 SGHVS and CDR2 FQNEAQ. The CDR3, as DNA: TGTGCCAGCGGGAGACCAAACAGGGGGCTGGGGGAGCAGTACTTC. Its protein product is CASGRPNRGLGEQYF.

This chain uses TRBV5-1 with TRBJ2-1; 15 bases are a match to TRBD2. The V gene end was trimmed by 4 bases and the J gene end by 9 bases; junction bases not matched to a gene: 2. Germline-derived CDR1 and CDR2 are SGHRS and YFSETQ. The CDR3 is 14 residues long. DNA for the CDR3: TGCGCCAGCAGCGGACTAGCGGGGGGGCGTGAGCAGTTCTTC. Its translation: CASSGLAGGREQFF.

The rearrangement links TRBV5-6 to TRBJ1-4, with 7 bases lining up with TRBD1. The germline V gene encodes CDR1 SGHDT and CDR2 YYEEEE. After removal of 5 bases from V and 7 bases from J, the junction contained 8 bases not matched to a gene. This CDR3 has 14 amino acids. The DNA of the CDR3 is TGTGCCAGCAGGACGCAGGGGGTCCTTGAAAAACTGTTTTTT. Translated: CASRTQGVLEKLFF.